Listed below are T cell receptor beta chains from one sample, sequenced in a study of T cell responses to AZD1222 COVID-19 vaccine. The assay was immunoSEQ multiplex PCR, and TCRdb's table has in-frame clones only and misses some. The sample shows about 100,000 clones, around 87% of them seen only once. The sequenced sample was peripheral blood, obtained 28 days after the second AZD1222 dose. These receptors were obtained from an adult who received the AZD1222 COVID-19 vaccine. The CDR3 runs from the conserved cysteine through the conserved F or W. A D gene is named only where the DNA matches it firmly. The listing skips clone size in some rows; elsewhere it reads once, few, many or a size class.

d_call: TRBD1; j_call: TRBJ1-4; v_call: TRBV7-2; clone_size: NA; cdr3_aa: CASSGQGTTNEKLFF; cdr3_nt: TGTGCCAGCAGCGGACAGGGGACAACTAATGAAAAACTGTTTTTT
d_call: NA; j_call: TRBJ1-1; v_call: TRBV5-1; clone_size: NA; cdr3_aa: CASSSQGISNTEAFF; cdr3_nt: TGCGCCAGCAGCTCCCAAGGAATCTCGAACACTGAAGCTTTCTTT
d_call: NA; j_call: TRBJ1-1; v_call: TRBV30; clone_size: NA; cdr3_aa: CAWSLGPNTEAFF; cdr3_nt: TGTGCCTGGAGTCTAGGGCCAAACACTGAAGCTTTCTTT
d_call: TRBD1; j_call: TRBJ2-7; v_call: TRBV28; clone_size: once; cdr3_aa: CASSSGGEQYF; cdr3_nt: TGTGCCAGCAGTTCAGGGGGAGAGCAGTACTTC
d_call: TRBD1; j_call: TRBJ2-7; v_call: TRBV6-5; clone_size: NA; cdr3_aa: CASSYYTGTGYEQYF; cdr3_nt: TGTGCCAGCAGTTATTATACCGGGACAGGCTACGAGCAGTACTTC
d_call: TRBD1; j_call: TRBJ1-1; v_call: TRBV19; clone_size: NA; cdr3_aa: CASSITTGGNTEAFF; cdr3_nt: TGTGCCAGTAGTATAACGACAGGGGGCAACACTGAAGCTTTCTTT
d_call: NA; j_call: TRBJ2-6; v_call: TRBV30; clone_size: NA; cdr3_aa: CAWSVSRTSGANVLTF; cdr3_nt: TGTGCCTGGAGTGTAAGTCGAACGTCTGGGGCCAACGTCCTGACTTTC
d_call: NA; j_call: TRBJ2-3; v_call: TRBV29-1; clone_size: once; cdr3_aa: CSVEQLTDTQYF; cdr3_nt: TGCAGCGTTGAACAGTTAACAGATACGCAGTATTTT
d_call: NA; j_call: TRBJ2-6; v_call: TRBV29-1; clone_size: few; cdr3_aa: CSVEVNSGANVLTF; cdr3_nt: TGCAGCGTTGAGGTGAACTCTGGGGCCAACGTCCTGACTTTC
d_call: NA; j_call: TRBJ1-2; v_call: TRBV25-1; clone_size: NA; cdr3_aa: CASSEGGGNGYTF; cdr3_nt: TGTGCCAGCAGTGAAGGCGGGGGAAATGGCTACACCTTC
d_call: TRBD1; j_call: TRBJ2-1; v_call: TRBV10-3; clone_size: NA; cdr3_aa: CAIRNPGTGVYNEQFF; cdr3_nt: TGTGCCATCAGAAATCCCGGGACAGGGGTCTACAATGAGCAGTTCTTC
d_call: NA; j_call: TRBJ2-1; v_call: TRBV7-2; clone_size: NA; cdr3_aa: CASSSSSYNEQFF; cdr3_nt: TGTGCCAGCAGCTCAAGCTCCTACAATGAGCAGTTCTTC
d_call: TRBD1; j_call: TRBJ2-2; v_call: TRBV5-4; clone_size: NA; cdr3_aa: CASSLDAGTGGTGELFF; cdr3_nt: TGTGCCAGCAGCTTGGACGCCGGGACAGGGGGTACCGGGGAGCTGTTTTTT
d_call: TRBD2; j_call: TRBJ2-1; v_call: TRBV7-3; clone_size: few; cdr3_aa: CASSLELAEYNEQFF; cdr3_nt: TGTGCCAGCAGCTTAGAACTAGCGGAATACAATGAGCAGTTCTTC
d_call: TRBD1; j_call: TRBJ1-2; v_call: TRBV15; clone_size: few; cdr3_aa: CATSRGGTGSGYTF; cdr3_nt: TGTGCCACCAGCAGGGGGGGGACAGGGAGCGGCTACACCTTC
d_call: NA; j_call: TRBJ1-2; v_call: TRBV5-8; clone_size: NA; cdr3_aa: CASSLVGRDGYTF; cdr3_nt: TGTGCCAGCAGCTTGGTCGGCCGGGATGGCTACACCTTC
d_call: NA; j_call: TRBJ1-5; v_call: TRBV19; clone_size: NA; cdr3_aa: CASKGDQPQHF; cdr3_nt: TGTGCCAGTAAGGGGGATCAGCCCCAGCATTTT
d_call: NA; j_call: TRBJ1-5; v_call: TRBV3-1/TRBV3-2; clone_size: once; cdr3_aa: CASSQDPHQPQHF; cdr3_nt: TGTGCCAGCAGCCAAGATCCCCATCAGCCCCAGCATTTT
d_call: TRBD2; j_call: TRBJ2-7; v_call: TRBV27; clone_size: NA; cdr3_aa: CASSSRLAGGYEQYF; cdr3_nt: TGTGCCAGCAGTTCTCGACTAGCGGGAGGCTACGAGCAGTACTTC
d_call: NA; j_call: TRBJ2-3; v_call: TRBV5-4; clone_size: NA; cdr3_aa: CASSYEADTQYF; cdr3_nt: TGTGCCAGCAGCTACGAAGCAGATACGCAGTATTTT
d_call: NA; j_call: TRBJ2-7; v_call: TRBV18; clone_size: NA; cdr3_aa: CASSLGIWQPYEQYF; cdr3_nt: TGTGCCAGCTCCTTGGGGATCTGGCAGCCCTACGAGCAGTACTTC
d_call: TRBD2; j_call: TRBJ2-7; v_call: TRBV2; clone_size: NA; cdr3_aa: CASSDSVAGRYEQYF; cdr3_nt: TGTGCCAGCAGTGATAGTGTAGCGGGACGGTACGAGCAGTACTTC
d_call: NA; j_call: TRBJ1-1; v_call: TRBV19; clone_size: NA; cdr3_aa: CASGEGRGNTEAFF; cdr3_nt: TGTGCCTCAGGAGAAGGGAGGGGGAACACTGAAGCTTTCTTT
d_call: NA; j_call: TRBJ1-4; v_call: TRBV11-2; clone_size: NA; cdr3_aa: CASSLVFSANEKLFF; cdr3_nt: TGTGCCAGCAGCTTAGTCTTTTCTGCAAATGAAAAACTGTTTTTT
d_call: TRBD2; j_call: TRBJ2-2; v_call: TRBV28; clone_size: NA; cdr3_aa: CASRISGTTNTGELFF; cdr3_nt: TGTGCCAGCAGAATCTCCGGGACTACCAACACCGGGGAGCTGTTTTTT
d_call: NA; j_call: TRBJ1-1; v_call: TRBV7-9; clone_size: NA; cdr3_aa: CASRSQTGTNTEAFF; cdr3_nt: TGTGCCAGCAGATCACAAACCGGGACTAACACTGAAGCTTTCTTT
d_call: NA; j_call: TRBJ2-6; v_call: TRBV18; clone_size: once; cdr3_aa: CASSRVDSGANVLTF; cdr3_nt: TGTGCCAGCTCACGGGTGGACTCTGGGGCCAACGTCCTGACTTTC
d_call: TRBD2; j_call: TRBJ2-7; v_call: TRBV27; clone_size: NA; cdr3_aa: CASSLDRTSVHYEQYF; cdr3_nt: TGTGCCAGCAGTTTAGACCGGACTAGCGTTCACTACGAGCAGTACTTC
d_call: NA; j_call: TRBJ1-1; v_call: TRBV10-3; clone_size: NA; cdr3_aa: CAIRAGSEAFF; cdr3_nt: TGTGCCATCAGGGCAGGGTCTGAAGCTTTCTTT
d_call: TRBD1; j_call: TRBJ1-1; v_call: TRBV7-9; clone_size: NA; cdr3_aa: CASSFPGTGHTEAFF; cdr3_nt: TGTGCCAGCAGCTTCCCCGGGACAGGACACACTGAAGCTTTCTTT
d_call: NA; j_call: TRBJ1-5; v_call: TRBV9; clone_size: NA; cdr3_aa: CASSVAVNQPQHF; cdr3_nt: TGTGCCAGCAGCGTAGCAGTGAATCAGCCCCAGCATTTT
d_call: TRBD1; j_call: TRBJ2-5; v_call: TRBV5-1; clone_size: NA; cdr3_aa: CASSRGTGEETQYF; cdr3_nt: TGCGCCAGCAGCCGGGGGACAGGGGAGGAGACCCAGTACTTC
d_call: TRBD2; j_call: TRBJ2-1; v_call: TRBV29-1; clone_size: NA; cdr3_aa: CSAVLTSGSGSYNEQFF; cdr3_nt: TGCAGCGCAGTACTGACTAGCGGGAGTGGCTCCTACAATGAGCAGTTCTTC
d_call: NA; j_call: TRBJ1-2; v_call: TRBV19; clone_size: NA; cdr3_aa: CASSIGTDVYGYTF; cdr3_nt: TGTGCCAGTAGTATAGGGACAGACGTCTATGGCTACACCTTC
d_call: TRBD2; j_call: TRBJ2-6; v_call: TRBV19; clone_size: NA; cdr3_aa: CASTAGVGANVLTF; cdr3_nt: TGTGCCAGTACGGCGGGGGTCGGGGCCAACGTCCTGACTTTC
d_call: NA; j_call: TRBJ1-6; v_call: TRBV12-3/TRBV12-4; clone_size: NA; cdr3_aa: CASSLRGSSPLHF; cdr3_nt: TGTGCCAGCAGTTTACGGGGAAGCTCACCCCTCCACTTT
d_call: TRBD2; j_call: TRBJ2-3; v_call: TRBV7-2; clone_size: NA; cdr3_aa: CASNLAATDTQYF; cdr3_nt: TGTGCCAGCAACCTAGCGGCCACAGATACGCAGTATTTT